The T cell receptor beta chain described here comes from a study of radiotherapy plus CTLA-4 blockade in lung cancer. Study context: For approximately 19% of patients, objective responses occurred, and about 34% had disease control.

Overall study results and limits: Clones derived from tumor TCRs expanded in blood after radiotherapy plus ipilimumab. In blood, early T cell clone dynamics reportedly predicted response best, together with interferon-beta.

Sequencing used immunoSEQ multiplex PCR; TCRdb keeps in-frame clones, though not all of them. The table has around 99,000 clones, around 88% seen once; the top ten hold 4.9%. Germline loops: CDR1 SGHNT, CDR2 YENEEA. V was clipped by 5 bases and J by 3 bases, with 14 bases between them. The CDR3 is made up of 14 amino acids. For this clone: Its antigen is as yet unknown.

The chain joins TRBV11-3 to TRBJ2-7, with D possibly matching TRBD1 (6 bases). The specimen was peripheral blood, collected from a patient treated with radiotherapy plus ipilimumab. The sequence was obtained from a human donor with non-small cell lung cancer that progressed on radiotherapy plus ipilimumab. CDR3 protein: CASSTNRAGYEQYF. CDR3 coding DNA: TGTGCCAGCAGCACCAACAGGGCCGGCTACGAGCAGTACTTC.